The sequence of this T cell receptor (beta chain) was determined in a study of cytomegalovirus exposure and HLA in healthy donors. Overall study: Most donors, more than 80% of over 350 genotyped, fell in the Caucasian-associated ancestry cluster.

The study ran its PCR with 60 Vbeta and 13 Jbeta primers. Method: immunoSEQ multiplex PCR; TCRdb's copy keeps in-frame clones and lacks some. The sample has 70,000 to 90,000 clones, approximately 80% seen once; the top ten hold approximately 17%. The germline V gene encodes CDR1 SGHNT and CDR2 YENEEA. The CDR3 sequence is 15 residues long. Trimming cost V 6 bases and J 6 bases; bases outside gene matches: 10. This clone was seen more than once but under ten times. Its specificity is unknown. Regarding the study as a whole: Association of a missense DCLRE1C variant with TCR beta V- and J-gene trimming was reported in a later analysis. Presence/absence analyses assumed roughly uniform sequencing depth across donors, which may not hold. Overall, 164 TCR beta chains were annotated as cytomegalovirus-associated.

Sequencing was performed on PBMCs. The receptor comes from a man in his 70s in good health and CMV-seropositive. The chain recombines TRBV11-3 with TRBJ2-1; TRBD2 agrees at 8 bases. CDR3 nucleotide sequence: TGTGCCAGCAGAAAGTCCAGCGGGGGTAGCAATGAGCAGTTCTTC. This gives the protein CASRKSSGGSNEQFF.